The 29 T cell receptor beta chains reported below all come from one sample, sequenced in a study of OX40 agonist ivuxolimab in advanced cancers. Measured with immunoSEQ multiplex PCR; TCRdb has only the in-frame clones, and not every one. The sample contains some 18,000 clones, about four fifths of which appear only once. Sequencing was performed on CD4+ or CD8+ T cells sorted from blood, taken in a trial of the OX40 agonist ivuxolimab. The source is an adult with an advanced solid tumor such as melanoma, head and neck, liver or kidney cancer.

J is TRBJ2-3 and V is TRBV6-4; 9 nucleotides line up with TRBD1. Germline trimming cut 5 bases from V and 3 bases from J; bases unmatched to any gene: 6. CDR3 length equals 15 residues. Germline V gives CDR1 MRHNA, CDR2 SNTAGT. CDR3 sequence reads: CASSNTGGGTDTQYF. CDR3 DNA: TGTGCCAGCAGTAATACAGGGGGCGGGACAGATACGCAGTATTTT.

The genes are TRBV15 and TRBJ1-2; 7 positions agree with TRBD1. The CDR3 runs to 15 residues. Germline CDR1 is LNHNV and CDR2 is YYDKDF (reference sequence). Trimming at V came to 1 base and at J to 3 bases, leaving 5 bases not matched to a gene. This chain's CDR3 is CATSRAPGQHYGYTF. The CDR3 DNA reads as TGTGCCACCAGCAGAGCACCGGGACAGCACTATGGCTACACCTTC.

This chain uses TRBV30 with TRBJ2-7, with D possibly matching TRBD1 (5 bases). V lost 1 base and J 3 bases, leaving 10 bases between the germline ends. Per the germline V gene, CDR1 is GTSNPN and CDR2 is SVGIG (reference sequence). This CDR3 contains 13 residues. The CDR3 nucleotides read TGTGCCTGGAGTGCACAGGTCGACTACGAGCAGTACTTC. Amino acid sequence: CAWSAQVDYEQYF.

V is TRBV7-9 and J is TRBJ1-1; no reliable D call. Deletions cut 5 bases from V and 3 bases from J, with 10 bases between. Germline assignment: CDR1 SEHNR and CDR2 FQNEAQ (reference sequence). The CDR3 is 13 amino acids. In DNA, the CDR3 is TGTGCCAGCAGCGAGTCAGGTGACACTGAAGCTTTCTTT. It is translated as CASSESGDTEAFF.

This CDR3 is CASSFWSDDLNNEQFF. The DNA for the CDR3 is TGTGCCAGCAGTTTTTGGTCAGACGACTTAAACAATGAGCAGTTCTTC. The chain joins TRBV28 to TRBJ2-1, with D unclear. CDR1 is MDHEN and CDR2 is SYDVKM in the germline V gene. The V end was cut by 3 bases, the J end by 5 bases, with 17 bases between. This CDR3 has 16 residues.

J is TRBJ2-3 and V is TRBV6-5; 7 bases are a match to TRBD1. CDR1 and CDR2 from the germline V gene are MNHEY and SVGAGI. The CDR3 totals 16 residues. With V trimmed by 0 bases and J by 3 bases, 6 bases remained unmatched. The CDR3 bases are TGTGCCAGCAGTTACTCGGACAGGACCTCGACAGATACGCAGTATTTT. Translating gives CASSYSDRTSTDTQYF.

The chain carries TRBV30 and TRBJ2-5; D could derive from TRBD1 or TRBD2 (6 bases each). The CDR3 spans 14 residues. The germline V gene encodes CDR1 GTSNPN and CDR2 SVGIG (reference sequence). V shed 6 bases and J shed 2 bases, with 16 bases lying between them. CDR3 coding DNA: TGTGCCTGCAACAGGGACTCAGATCAAGAGACCCAGTACTTC. Its protein product is CACNRDSDQETQYF.

This rearrangement joins TRBV18 to TRBJ1-1; TRBD1 might be the D (6 bases). The ends were cut back, 0 bases at V and 1 base at J, with 9 bases in the middle. The CDR3 is 15 residues long. Germline CDR1 and CDR2: KGHSH and LQKENI. The CDR3 spells CASSPPGHPNTEAFF. The DNA of the CDR3 is TGTGCCAGCTCACCACCGGGACATCCGAACACTGAAGCTTTCTTT. Based on the CDR3 plus reference TRBV18 and TRBJ1-1, the full variable domain is NAGVMQNPRHLVRRRGQEARLRCSPMKGHSHVYWYRQLPEEGLKFMVYLQKENIIDESGMPKERFSAEFPKEGPSILRIQQVVRGDSAAYFCASSPPGHPNTEAFFGQGTRLTVV.

As concerns this clone: At one end the junction does not follow the germline gene, possibly because of a read error. V and J are TRBV5-5 and TRBJ2-7; D is possibly TRBD2 (5 bases). The CDR3 contains 14 residues. The germline V gene encodes CDR1 SGHKS and CDR2 YYEKEE (reference sequence). The CDR3 sequence is CASSPFSGTYEQYF. CDR3 nucleotide sequence: TGCGCCAGCAGCCCCTTCAGCGGAACCTACGAGCAGTACTTC.

The rearrangement joins TRBV27 to TRBJ2-2, with D unresolved. Per germline, CDR1 MNHEY and CDR2 SMNVEV (reference sequence). The CDR3 consists of 12 residues. V lost 3 bases, J lost 7 bases, and 6 bases lay in between. The CDR3 nucleotides are TGTGCCAGCAGTTTCTCCAGCGGGGAGCTGTTTTTT. Encoded protein: CASSFSSGELFF.

The rearrangement links TRBV28 to TRBJ1-1; D ambiguous. The germline V gene encodes CDR1 MDHEN and CDR2 SYDVKM. This CDR3 comprises 13 residues. Trimming shortened V by 2 bases and J by 0 bases, and 4 bases separated the two germline ends. The chain's CDR3 is CASSLALNTEAFF. In DNA, the CDR3 is TGTGCCAGCAGTTTAGCCCTGAACACTGAAGCTTTCTTT.

The rearrangement uses TRBV13 and TRBJ2-1; the D is unclear. This CDR3 contains 15 residues. Germline lookup yields CDR1 PRHDT and CDR2 FYEKMQ (reference sequence). The germline V and J ends were trimmed by 6 bases and 0 bases, with 12 bases remaining between them. The CDR3 DNA is TGTGCCAGCAGTGACCGACCCCACTCCTACAATGAGCAGTTCTTC. It codes for CASSDRPHSYNEQFF.

The J gene is TRBJ2-3, the V gene TRBV27, with D perhaps matching TRBD2 (6 bases). Germline CDR1 reads MNHEY; CDR2 reads SMNVEV (reference sequence). Trimming stripped 1 base from V and 1 base from J, with 12 bases between. The CDR3 runs to 16 residues. CDR3 region: CASSLWGVRGTDTQYF. The CDR3 DNA reads as TGTGCCAGCAGTTTATGGGGGGTAAGGGGCACAGATACGCAGTATTTT.

The V and J genes are TRBV10-3 and TRBJ2-7; 16 nucleotides match TRBD2. V lost 4 bases to trimming and J lost 0 bases; unmatched junction nucleotides: 15. This CDR3 spans 21 amino acids. CDR1 ENHRY and CDR2 SYGVKD come from the germline V gene. The CDR3 bases are TGTGCCATCAGTGGGCCGGCGAAGGGACTAGCGGGAGGGCGGGGCTCCTACGAGCAGTACTTC. It is translated as CAISGPAKGLAGGRGSYEQYF.

The CDR3 DNA sequence: TGTGCCAGTAGTATCCTAAGGGGAACCGGGGAGCTGTTTTTT. It yields the protein CASSILRGTGELFF. This chain links TRBV19 with TRBJ2-2; maybe TRBD1 (5 bases). Trimming stripped 3 bases from V and 5 bases from J, with 10 bases between. Germline CDR1 reads LNHDA; CDR2 reads SQIVND (reference sequence). This CDR3 has 14 amino acids.

The J gene is TRBJ1-4, the V gene TRBV29-1, with TRBD1 as a possible D gene (6 bases). The CDR3 consists of 14 residues. CDR1 is SQVTM, CDR2 ANQGSEA, per germline. Trimming took 5 bases from V and 8 from J, leaving 18 bases between them. The CDR3 DNA follows: TGCAGCGTTCGCGGCGGGGGCGCGGGAGAAAAACTGTTTTTT. This sequence encodes CSVRGGGAGEKLFF. The complete variable domain, with remaining parts taken from reference TRBV29-1 and TRBJ1-4, reads SAVISQKPSRDICQRGTSLTIQCQVDSQVTMMFWYRQQPGQSLTLIATANQGSEATYESGFVIDKFPISRPNLTFSTLTVSNMSPEDSSIYLCSVRGGGAGEKLFFGSGTQLSVL.

This chain joins TRBV5-5 and TRBJ2-7; tentative D call: TRBD2 (6 bases). The CDR3 totals 13 residues. Germline V gene sequence: CDR1 SGHKS, CDR2 YYEKEE (reference sequence). The V gene lost 2 bases and the J gene lost 3 bases, with 9 bases spanning the gap. CDR3 sequence reads: CASSFGTLYEQYF. CDR3 sequence (DNA): TGTGCCAGCAGCTTCGGGACTCTCTACGAGCAGTACTTC.

This clone appeared once. The rearrangement uses TRBV4-3 and TRBJ2-1, with 13 bases lining up with TRBD2. The CDR3 sequence is 17 residues long. The ends lost 2 bases at V and 7 bases at J; junction bases unmatched: 8. Germline CDR1 and CDR2: LGHNA and YSLEER. CDR3 DNA sequence: TGCGCCAGCAGCCAACGGACTAGCGGGAGAGGAGGGAATGAGCAGTTCTTC. Residues: CASSQRTSGRGGNEQFF.

This clone was picked up one time. The chain recombines TRBV9 with TRBJ2-5, with D tentatively TRBD1 or TRBD2 (5 bases each). The V end was cut by 4 bases, the J end by 7 bases, with 14 bases between. CDR1 is SGDLS, CDR2 YYNGEE, per germline. This CDR3 is 13 amino acids long. Here the CDR3 reads CASSLGTFATQYF. The CDR3 DNA is TGTGCCAGCAGCTTAGGGACCTTTGCGACCCAGTACTTC.

The CDR3 sequence is CASSVGAGGGDEQFF. CDR3 DNA sequence: TGTGCCAGCAGCGTTGGAGCGGGAGGGGGCGATGAGCAGTTCTTC. The rearrangement joins TRBV9 to TRBJ2-1; TRBD2 agrees at 10 bases. The CDR3 contains 15 residues. Germline values: CDR1 SGDLS, CDR2 YYNGEE. Losses at the gene ends were 2 bases for V and 8 bases for J; bases not matched to a gene: 7.

About this clone: One end of the junction is discordant with germline, which a read error may explain. The CDR3 region is CASSHGTKF. For the CDR3, the DNA is TGCGCCAGCAGCCACGGAACCAAATTT. This chain connects TRBV5-1 to TRBJ1-1; D is undetermined. CDR3 length: 9 residues. Germline lookup yields CDR1 SGHRS and CDR2 YFSETQ. Supplemented by reference TRBV5-1 and TRBJ1-1, the full variable domain reads KAGVTQTPRYLIKTRGQQVTLSCSPISGHRSVSWYQQTPGQGLQFLFEYFSETQRNKGNFPGRFSGRQFSNSRSEMNVSTLELGDSALYLCASSHGTKFGQGTRLTVV.

This rearrangement joins TRBV5-1 to TRBJ1-1; D ambiguous. CDR3 length equals 12 residues. V lost 6 bases and J 8 bases, leaving 14 bases between the germline ends. From germline, CDR1 is SGHRS and CDR2 YFSETQ. The CDR3 sequence: CASNSPREEAFF. Here the CDR3 DNA reads TGCGCCAGCAACTCCCCTAGGGAGGAAGCTTTCTTT.

The chain carries TRBV2 and TRBJ1-2, with D possibly TRBD1 on 5 matching bases. CDR1 SNHLY and CDR2 FYNNEI come from the germline V gene. V was trimmed by 6 bases and J by 4 bases, leaving 18 bases between them. The CDR3 runs 15 residues. CDR3 protein: CASRPLGGSFYGYTF. CDR3 sequence (DNA): TGTGCCAGCAGGCCGTTGGGGGGAAGCTTCTATGGCTACACCTTC.

The chain is built from TRBV15 and TRBJ1-1, with TRBD1 matching over 8 bases. The CDR3 has 13 amino acids. Germline V gives CDR1 LNHNV, CDR2 YYDKDF (reference sequence). V shed 6 bases and J 6 bases; nucleotides not matched to a gene: 6. The CDR3 is CATRKDRVAEAFF. The CDR3 DNA follows: TGTGCCACCAGGAAGGACAGGGTAGCTGAAGCTTTCTTT.

The chain has TRBV27 and TRBJ2-2; TRBD2 aligns across 10 bases. The CDR3 is 15 amino acids. Germline CDR1 reads MNHEY; CDR2 reads SMNVEV (reference sequence). Losses at the gene ends were 6 bases for V and 5 bases for J; bases not matched to a gene: 6. The CDR3 nucleotides are TGTGCCAGCAGCCCTAGCGGGAGTTGGACCGGGGAGCTGTTTTTT. It codes for CASSPSGSWTGELFF.

The chain employs TRBV7-8 and TRBJ2-1, with D perhaps TRBD1 (5 bases). The V gene's germline CDR1 is SGHVS and CDR2 FQNEAQ. The CDR3 loop spans 15 amino acids. V lost 5 bases and J lost 2, with 13 bases in between. This chain's CDR3 is CASSGIRVPYNEQFF. Written as DNA, the CDR3 is TGTGCCAGCAGCGGCATCAGGGTTCCCTACAATGAGCAGTTCTTC.

In its sample, this clone was seen a few times. This sequence joins TRBV27 and TRBJ1-5; no reliable D call. Germline V gene sequence: CDR1 MNHEY, CDR2 SMNVEV (reference sequence). Trimming left V 4 bases short and J 5 bases short, with 9 bases between. CDR3 length equals 13 residues. CDR3 nucleotides: TGTGCCAGCAGTTCCGATGTCTATCAGCCCCAGCATTTT. Translating gives CASSSDVYQPQHF.

The chain links TRBV19 to TRBJ2-1, with 13 positions matching TRBD2. From germline, CDR1 is LNHDA and CDR2 SQIVND (reference sequence). The CDR3 is made up of 15 amino acids. V was clipped by 6 bases and J by 8 bases; unmatched bases: 7. CDR3 sequence: CASRGLAGSLDEQFF. The CDR3 DNA sequence: TGTGCCAGTAGGGGACTAGCGGGAAGTCTGGATGAGCAGTTCTTC.

The DNA for the CDR3 is TGCGCCAGCAGCCAAGAACTAGCGGGAGTTACAGATGAGCAGTTCTTC. This gives the protein CASSQELAGVTDEQFF. V gene TRBV4-1 combines with J gene TRBJ2-1, with 11 bases aligning to TRBD2. The V gene end was trimmed by 0 bases and the J gene end by 8 bases; junction bases not matched to a gene: 6. Germline CDR1 and CDR2: MGHRA and YSYEKL. This CDR3 has 16 amino acids.